This T cell receptor beta chain is drawn from a study of blood T cells in healthy people across ages (dated by TCRdb to between 2015 and 2017). As for the study more broadly: Template switching captured roughly one uniquely barcoded TCR beta cDNA molecule per two T cells in model experiments. Using deep sequencing normalized with unique cDNA molecular identifiers, the study measured how TCR beta repertoire diversity changes with age. The donors were divided into four age groups: young (average roughly 17 years), middle-aged (about 41), aged (62) and long-lived (more than 75). Using the same blood draw, the study looked at two additional independent replicas of 1 million unique cDNA reads for two donors, one aged 18 to 30 and the other aged 80 or older.

The CDR3 has 14 amino acids, counting the end cysteine and phenylalanine. Only the CDR3 portion is preserved as DNA: 42 bases, with reading frame beginning at the first base. V was cut back by 6 bases and J by 5 bases, leaving a gap of 16 bases between them. Ten or more counts support this clonotype. The specificity of this receptor is unknown. Base-call qualities are not available, and no considerably larger clone is one nucleotide away. Library creation used 5' RACE. The instrument was an Illumina HiSeq 2500. A second PCR of roughly 6 to 12 cycles was performed with a sample-barcoded 5' primer and a J-beta primer mix. Each TCR beta cDNA molecule received a unique molecular identifier from a template-switch 5' adaptor carrying 12 random nucleotides. At least 2.5 million CDR3-containing paired-end reads were obtained from each sample. First-strand cDNA synthesis was performed from all RNA using the Mint cDNA synthesis kit, with priming by a TRBC-specific oligonucleotide. After uracil-DNA glycosylase treatment, a first 18-cycle PCR used universal primers M1SS and BC2_uni_R on all cDNA. Per the source publication's procedure: For normalization, 1 million high-quality reads, each with a distinct molecular identifier, were randomly selected from each sample. Reads with shared molecular identifiers were discarded instead of being binned into consensus sequences. MiTCR, run with a Q25 quality threshold and the strictest error-elimination algorithm, handled CDR3 identification, clonotype clustering and error correction. A nonparametric unseen species model with Euler transformation was used to estimate a lower bound on total TCR beta diversity. In-frame beta chains were kept once TCRdb had trimmed the public reads at Q25 with fastp and called clones with MiXCR. All rows with the same CDR3 protein become a single entry with the most common DNA and genes. The V and J calls were not made by the authors but by TCRdb's processing. The sample table contains 900,000 to 950,000 distinct CDR3 sequences; only one count was recorded for 29% of them. In total, the top ten clones hold roughly a tenth of the sample.

Donors were roughly 40 systemically healthy Caucasian individuals from Russia aged roughly 6 to 90 years. Each donor gave ten milliliters of peripheral blood, drawn into EDTA-treated Vacutainer tubes. Ficoll-Paque density-gradient centrifugation was used to isolate PBMCs, with at least 7 million per sample. Trizol reagent was used to extract total RNA from PBMCs, with at least 6 micrograms per sample. Naive CD45RAhigh/CD27high T cell percentages were measured by flow cytometry on a PBMC aliquot from every donor. The paper as a whole reports these results and caveats: There was a strong correlation between observed TCR beta diversity and the percentage of naive T cells measured by flow cytometry. The CMV infection status of donors was not known, potentially confounding age-related changes in expanded clonotypes. Compared with the aged group, the long-lived group had more naive CD4+ T cells, fewer expanded clones and increased TCR diversity, suggesting age selection. Total diversity estimates from one million sequenced T cells were considered lower bounds and underestimates. Observed TCR beta diversity per million T cells fell roughly linearly with age, and a significant reduction was already apparent by age roughly 40. Bulk unsorted PBMC profiling prevented conclusive comparison of naive and antigen-experienced compartments.

These records were also assigned to another study, of T cells of mothers and their children. In that second paper, the authors write: Donors were nine systemically healthy Caucasian individuals: three mothers and their six children. cDNA synthesis used all of the extracted RNA, with roughly 1.5 ug of RNA in each 15 ul reaction. Sample barcodes and 2-4 random nucleotides were added via the M1S primer in the second PCR. Over 8.5 million TCR beta CDR3 reads were obtained for each mother, and 2.5 million to 3.5 million reads were obtained for each child. TCR recombination output is similarly shaped by thymic selection in related and unrelated pairs, with a minor effect exerted by inherited differences. Normalized repertoire overlap in related mother-child pairs was always slightly higher than in unrelated mother-child pairs, but the difference was never significant. No persistent microchimeric T cell clones were detected, at a sensitivity of around 100 clones per million clonotypes. In the study, deep NGS was used to compare the TCR beta repertoires of mothers and children, and features distinguishing related mother-child pairs from unrelated individuals were sought. Mothers averaged about 40 +/- 4 years of age and children averaged around 10 +/- 4 years. After adapter ligation with NEBNext reagents, the libraries were sequenced on Illumina HiSeq 2000 with 100+100 nt paired-end reads. To prevent cross-contamination, the mother and child libraries were prepared a month apart and were sequenced in separate runs. Between roughly 500,000 and 2,100,000 distinct TCR beta clonotypes were identified per donor. Naive TCR beta clonotypes were estimated from low-frequency clonotypes matched to each donor's FACS-determined naive share, without sorting.

The receptor was isolated from a middle-aged woman in good health. Here the chain combines TRBV12-3 or TRBV12-4 and TRBJ2-5; perhaps TRBD2 is the D gene, with 7 bases matching. The specimen was blood. Here is the DNA: TGTGCCAGCAGCTACGGGGGGCCGGAGGAGACCCAGTACTTC. Its protein product is CASSYGGPEETQYF.